This T cell receptor beta chain originates from a study of PD-1 blockade in classical Hodgkin lymphoma. Study at large: On a schedule of every 2 weeks, patients received nivolumab 3 mg/kg intravenously. Regarding the study as a whole: It was among complete responders that baseline diversity resembled that of newly diagnosed patients. Researchers reported that CD4+ TCR diversity, though not CD8+, rose significantly by C4D1. Newly diagnosed patients were reported to start with lower TCR diversity than healthy donors.

CDR1 is KGHSH and CDR2 is LQKENI in the germline V gene. Trimming stripped 3 bases from V and 10 bases from J, with 9 bases between. This CDR3 comprises 12 residues. Every patient had relapsed following autologous stem cell transplantation, and cohorts differed in brentuximab vedotin exposure. On this clone: The target antigen is unknown.

The repertoire was sequenced with immunoSEQ multiplex PCR; TCRdb's copy has only in-frame clones and lacks some. Among about 26,000 clones listed, roughly 65% were seen once. The sequencing here drew on peripheral blood mononuclear cells (PBMCs), taken before the second cycle of nivolumab. The receptor's source is a human donor with classical Hodgkin lymphoma. The rearrangement joins TRBV18 to TRBJ1-4; no definite D call. CDR3: CASSPSLGKLFF. For the CDR3, the DNA is TGTGCCAGCTCACCTTCCCTAGGAAAACTGTTTTTT.